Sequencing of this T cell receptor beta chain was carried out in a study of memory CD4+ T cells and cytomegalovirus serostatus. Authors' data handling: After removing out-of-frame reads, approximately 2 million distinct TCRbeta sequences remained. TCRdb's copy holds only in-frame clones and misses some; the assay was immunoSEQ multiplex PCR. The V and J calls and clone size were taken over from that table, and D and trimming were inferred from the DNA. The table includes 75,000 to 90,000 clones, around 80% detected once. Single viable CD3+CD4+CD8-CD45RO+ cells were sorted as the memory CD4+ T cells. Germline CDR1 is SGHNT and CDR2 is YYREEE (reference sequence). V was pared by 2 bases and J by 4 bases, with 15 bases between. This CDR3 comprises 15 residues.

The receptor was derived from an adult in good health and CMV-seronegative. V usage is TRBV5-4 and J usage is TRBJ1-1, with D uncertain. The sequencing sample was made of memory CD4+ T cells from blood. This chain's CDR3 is CASSLGAPGATEAFF. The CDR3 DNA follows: TGTGCCAGCAGCTTAGGTGCCCCGGGAGCCACTGAAGCTTTCTTT.